This T cell receptor beta chain derives from a study of blood T cell repertoires in COVID-19. Study overall: Samples taken during acute and convalescent COVID-19 were collected in the United States, Italy and Spain. From T cells, B-cell-depleted T cells, or PBMCs came the material, which was cDNA or gDNA.

Using immunoSEQ multiplex PCR, the repertoire was profiled, and TCRdb retains in-frame clones only, with some absent. The data contain 150,000 to 200,000 clones, approximately 87% of them seen just once; the ten biggest clones take up about 9.4%. The CDR3 runs to 16 residues. The V gene's germline CDR1 is SGHTA and CDR2 FQGNSA. With 3 bases removed from V and 3 bases from J, the gap between germline ends came to 17 bases. This TCR derives from a woman between 65 and 79 years old with COVID-19, enrolled during active disease. This chain links TRBV7-2 with TRBJ1-2, with D possibly TRBD1 on 6 matching bases. The sequenced sample consisted of peripheral blood. CDR3 DNA: TGTGCCAGCAGCTTCGACAGGTTGGTTAGAGACTATGGCTACACCTTC. Its translation is CASSFDRLVRDYGYTF.